The source of this TCR beta chain is a study of metastatic and nonmetastatic thyroid tumors. Across the whole study: For malignant and benign thyroid patients, tumor or nodule tissue and blood were the sources whose repertoires were compared.

Germline V gene sequence: CDR1 LNHDA, CDR2 SQIVND (reference sequence). CDR3 length: 15 residues. V trimming: 3 bases; J trimming: 3 bases; junction bases outside the gene matches: 6. From the PCR reads, TCRdb re-called clones with MiXCR. The table records about 24,000 clones, around 20% of them present only once. This clone was found many times. Every patient underwent thyroid surgery untreated. The sequenced sample consisted of blood. This clonotype originated in a female donor with papillary thyroid cancer or a benign thyroid nodule (not recorded which). Some clones in this sample may be carry-over from other donors' samples. The rearrangement uses TRBV19 and TRBJ2-7; 9 bases are a match to TRBD1. CDR3 in amino acids: CASSIPGQGFYEQYF. CDR3 nucleotides: TGTGCCAGTAGTATTCCGGGACAGGGATTCTACGAGCAGTACTTC.